The 31 T cell receptor beta chains presented below share a single source sample, sequenced in a study of T cell responses to AZD1222 COVID-19 vaccine. TCRdb keeps only in-frame clones here, not all; method: immunoSEQ multiplex PCR. The sample records about 93,000 clones, about 87% being singletons. The sample in question was peripheral blood, obtained on day 0 of AZD1222 vaccination. All receptors derive from an adult in good health.

The DNA for the CDR3 is TGTGCCAGCAGCTCGCCGACAGGGGAAAACTATGGCTACACCTTC. It specifies CASSSPTGENYGYTF. V and J are TRBV7-2 and TRBJ1-2; 8 bases match TRBD1. With 4 bases clipped from V and 2 bases from J, the junction kept 6 bases outside the gene matches. This CDR3 comprises 15 residues. Germline lookup yields CDR1 SGHTA and CDR2 FQGNSA.

This clone showed up just once. V usage is TRBV7-9 and J usage is TRBJ1-3; the D is unclear. Trimming left V 5 bases short and J 1 base short, with 9 bases between. This CDR3 region has 14 residues. Germline CDR1 and CDR2: SEHNR and FQNEAQ (reference sequence). CDR3 DNA sequence: TGTGCCAGCAGCGCGACGGATTCTGGAAACACCATATATTTT. Encoded protein: CASSATDSGNTIYF.

The chain uses TRBV28 and TRBJ1-1, with D tentatively TRBD1 (6 bases). Germline lookup yields CDR1 MDHEN and CDR2 SYDVKM. V shed 3 bases and J shed 11 bases, with 10 bases lying between them. This CDR3 is built from 11 residues. The CDR3 region has the DNA TGTGCCAGCAGTTTGACAGGTCGGGCTTTCTTT. Translating it yields CASSLTGRAFF.

J is TRBJ1-4 and V is TRBV7-2, with TRBD1 matching over 8 bases. The CDR3 spans 16 residues. V shed 5 bases and J 6 bases; nucleotides not matched to a gene: 11. Germline CDR1 is SGHTA and CDR2 is FQGNSA. The CDR3 DNA reads as TGTGCCAGCAGCGGACCATTCCAGGGGGCGTATGAAAAACTGTTTTTT. Amino acid sequence: CASSGPFQGAYEKLFF.

The J gene is TRBJ1-5, the V gene TRBV6-1; no reliable D call. The CDR3 spans 16 residues. Germline values: CDR1 MNHNS, CDR2 SASEGT. The ends were cut back, 1 base at V and 7 bases at J, with 17 bases in the middle. The CDR3 here is CASSEVPWGSGQPQHF. The CDR3 bases are TGTGCCAGCAGTGAAGTCCCCTGGGGTTCTGGGCAGCCCCAGCATTTT.

For the CDR3, the DNA is TGTGCCAGCAGTCCCAGCTTAGGGACTGAAGCTTTCTTT. The encoded protein is CASSPSLGTEAFF. V gene TRBV27 combines with J gene TRBJ1-1; D ambiguous. The V gene lost 5 bases and the J gene lost 5 bases, with 12 bases spanning the gap. The CDR3 is made up of 13 amino acids. Germline assignment: CDR1 MNHEY and CDR2 SMNVEV (reference sequence).

This clone was observed a single time. V is TRBV28 and J is TRBJ2-1; 8 bases are a match to TRBD2. Germline CDR1 MDHEN, CDR2 SYDVKM. V lost 6 bases, J lost 4 bases, and 2 bases stayed unmatched. This CDR3 has 13 amino acids. For the CDR3, the DNA is TGTGCCAGCAGGGCTAGCGGGTACAATGAGCAGTTCTTC. Protein: CASRASGYNEQFF.

The chain is built from TRBV24-1 and TRBJ1-2; unclear D gene. Germline CDR1 is KGHDR and CDR2 is SFDVKD. V gave up 6 bases and J gave up 3 bases, with 19 bases separating them. CDR3 length equals 16 residues. CDR3 nucleotide sequence: TGTGCCACCAGTTGGGTTTGGTTTTACGCTTACTATGGCTACACCTTC. Translated: CATSWVWFYAYYGYTF.

The rearrangement uses TRBV11-1 and TRBJ1-2, with 12 nucleotides matching TRBD1. Unmatched junction bases numbered 7, after V lost 4 bases and J lost 4 bases. CDR1 and CDR2 (germline): SGHAT, FQDESV (reference sequence). This CDR3 comprises 16 residues. The CDR3 sequence: CASSSQRDRGPYGYTF. CDR3 coding DNA: TGTGCCAGCAGCTCACAACGGGACAGGGGGCCCTATGGCTACACCTTC.

The V and J genes are TRBV11-2 and TRBJ1-2; D remains ambiguous. Germline loops: CDR1 SGHAT, CDR2 FQNNGV. V gave up 0 bases and J gave up 1 base, with 0 bases separating them. CDR3 length: 12 amino acids. DNA for the CDR3: TGTGCCAGCAGCTTAGATAACTATGGCTACACCTTC. Encoded protein: CASSLDNYGYTF.

V is TRBV7-2 and J is TRBJ2-7, with 9 bases matching TRBD1. Germline-derived CDR1 and CDR2 are SGHTA and FQGNSA. Trimming cost V 5 bases and J 2 bases; bases outside gene matches: 7. The CDR3 has 15 residues. Here the CDR3 DNA reads TGTGCCAGCAGCGACACAGGGGGCTACACCTACGAGCAGTACTTC. This gives the protein CASSDTGGYTYEQYF.

The chain links TRBV5-1 to TRBJ2-6; D perhaps matches TRBD1 (6 bases). The CDR3 loop spans 15 amino acids. The V gene lost 1 base and the J gene lost 2 bases, with 7 bases spanning the gap. The germline gives CDR1 SGHRS, CDR2 YFSETQ. CDR3 region: CASSLSGAGANVLTF. The DNA of the CDR3 is TGCGCCAGCAGCTTGTCAGGGGCTGGGGCCAACGTCCTGACTTTC.

CDR3 sequence (DNA): TGCGCCAGCAGTCCGGAGAGGGGGCCTAGGACTGAAGCTTTCTTT. It is translated as CASSPERGPRTEAFF. The V and J genes are TRBV23-1 and TRBJ1-1; TRBD1 aligns across 7 bases. TRBV23-1 is labeled an ORF, and its function is uncertain. J lost 5 bases, V lost 4 bases, and 10 bases had no gene match. The CDR3 is 15 residues long.

This clone has a count of ten or more. CDR3 in DNA: TGTGCCAGCAGCGGAGGGACAGGGGGTATTTTTTACGAGCAGTACTTC. It codes for CASSGGTGGIFYEQYF. This sequence joins TRBV5-5 and TRBJ2-7, with 11 nucleotides matching TRBD1. The CDR3 consists of 16 residues. With 4 bases clipped from V and 4 bases from J, the junction kept 10 bases outside the gene matches. CDR1 is SGHKS and CDR2 is YYEKEE in the germline V gene (reference sequence).

The chain has TRBV6-5 and TRBJ1-6; 8 positions agree with TRBD1. The CDR3 length is 14 residues. J was trimmed by 5 bases and V by 4 bases; bases with no gene match: 1. Looked up from germline, CDR1 is MNHEY and CDR2 is SVGAGI. The CDR3 coding sequence is TGTGCCAGCAGTTCACAGGGGGATAATTCACCCCTCCACTTT. Amino acids: CASSSQGDNSPLHF.

The table lists this clone with a few counts. The chain employs TRBV2 and TRBJ2-2; TRBD2 matches 9 bases. J was trimmed by 2 bases and V by 6 bases; bases with no gene match: 7. The CDR3 is 16 residues long. Germline values: CDR1 SNHLY, CDR2 FYNNEI. The CDR3 DNA sequence: TGTGCCAGCAGACCGACTAGCGGACGAAACACCGGGGAGCTGTTTTTT. This translates into CASRPTSGRNTGELFF.

This clone occurred a few times. The chain joins TRBV12-5 to TRBJ2-1; the D gene could be TRBD1 or TRBD2 (5 bases each). Trimming stripped 5 bases from V and 0 bases from J, with 14 bases between. The CDR3 covers 16 residues. Germline V lookup: CDR1 LGHNT, CDR2 FRNRAP. CDR3: CASGRGATSSYNEQFF. CDR3 sequence (DNA): TGTGCTAGTGGTCGAGGGGCTACGAGCTCCTACAATGAGCAGTTCTTC.

The rearrangement uses TRBV5-1 and TRBJ1-3, with D unclear. Germline assignment: CDR1 SGHRS and CDR2 YFSETQ. The ends were cut back, 4 bases at V and 0 bases at J, with 5 bases in the middle. There are 13 residues in the CDR3. This chain's CDR3 is CASSDGSGNTIYF. The CDR3 DNA sequence: TGCGCCAGCAGCGACGGCTCTGGAAACACCATATATTTT. Looking up the rest from reference TRBV5-1 and TRBJ1-3 gives the full variable domain: KAGVTQTPRYLIKTRGQQVTLSCSPISGHRSVSWYQQTPGQGLQFLFEYFSETQRNKGNFPGRFSGRQFSNSRSEMNVSTLELGDSALYLCASSDGSGNTIYFGEGSWLTVV.

The chain couples TRBV7-6 to TRBJ2-7; D may be TRBD1 or TRBD2 (5 bases each). The germline V gene encodes CDR1 SGHVS and CDR2 FNYEAQ. The V and J ends lost 1 base and 5 bases respectively, with 15 bases between them. There are 15 residues in the CDR3. The CDR3 sequence: CASSLVGQGVDEQYF. The CDR3 DNA is TGTGCCAGCAGCTTAGTTGGGCAGGGAGTCGACGAGCAGTACTTC.

V gene TRBV29-1 combines with J gene TRBJ1-1; TRBD1 aligns across 7 bases. CDR1 SQVTM and CDR2 ANQGSEA come from the germline V gene. V was clipped by 6 bases and J by 0 bases; unmatched bases: 13. The CDR3 spans 16 residues. CDR3 nucleotides: TGCAGCGTCCCCGGGAAGGGGGCTAATCTGAACACTGAAGCTTTCTTT. It is translated as CSVPGKGANLNTEAFF.

V gene TRBV18 combines with J gene TRBJ1-2; 10 nucleotides agree with TRBD1. Losses at the gene ends were 3 bases for V and 8 bases for J; bases not matched to a gene: 9. This CDR3 has 15 residues. Germline CDR1 and CDR2: KGHSH and LQKENI. This CDR3 reads CASSPGQGTPHGYTF. CDR3 DNA: TGTGCCAGCTCACCGGGACAGGGGACCCCTCACGGCTACACCTTC.

On this clone itself: This specimen includes other DNA sequences encoding the same CDR3. The chain couples TRBV18 to TRBJ1-5; 8 bases are a match to TRBD1. Trimming cost V 2 bases and J 6 bases; bases outside gene matches: 6. This CDR3 region has 15 residues. Germline assignment: CDR1 KGHSH and CDR2 LQKENI. The CDR3 DNA is TGTGCCAGCTCACCAGGGCAGGGGGCAGGTCAGCCCCAGCATTTT. As protein: CASSPGQGAGQPQHF.

The J gene is TRBJ1-3, the V gene TRBV7-9; no clear D. CDR1 and CDR2 (germline): SEHNR, FQNEAQ (reference sequence). Trimming stripped 3 bases from V and 4 bases from J, with 7 bases between. CDR3 length: 13 amino acids. CDR3 region: CASSFYSGNTIYF. The DNA of the CDR3 is TGTGCCAGCAGCTTTTACTCGGGAAACACCATATATTTT.

Here the CDR3 reads CASSSFSGFSADTQYF. In DNA form, the CDR3 reads TGTGCCAGCAGCTCCTTTAGCGGGTTTTCGGCAGATACGCAGTATTTT. This chain links TRBV7-2 with TRBJ2-3; 7 nucleotides line up with TRBD2. V lost 4 bases, J lost 4 bases, and 11 bases stayed unmatched. Germline V lookup: CDR1 SGHTA, CDR2 FQGNSA. There are 16 residues in the CDR3.

This chain connects TRBV28 to TRBJ1-1; D unresolved. The CDR3 loop spans 14 amino acids. Per the germline V gene, CDR1 is MDHEN and CDR2 is SYDVKM. V shed 5 bases and J shed 5 bases, with 15 bases lying between them. CDR3 sequence reads: CASSIWGGRTEAFF. The CDR3 DNA reads TGTGCCAGCAGTATTTGGGGTGGACGAACTGAAGCTTTCTTT.

This chain uses TRBV11-1 with TRBJ1-3; 8 bases fit TRBD1. CDR1 is SGHAT, CDR2 FQDESV, per germline (reference sequence). This CDR3 is 16 amino acids long. Trimming cost V 5 bases and J 0 bases; bases outside gene matches: 6. CDR3 region: CASSPGQVPSGNTIYF. CDR3 sequence (DNA): TGTGCCAGCAGCCCGGGACAGGTGCCCTCTGGAAACACCATATATTTT.

The CDR3 reads CASSFSPDSYGYTF. Written as DNA, the CDR3 is TGTGCCAGCAGCTTTTCTCCAGACTCCTATGGCTACACCTTC. The rearrangement links TRBV5-4 to TRBJ1-2; D unclear. CDR1 is SGHNT and CDR2 is YYREEE in the germline V gene (reference sequence). CDR3 length equals 14 residues. The V end lost 2 bases, the J end lost 4 bases, and 12 bases lay between the germline ends.

This rearrangement joins TRBV9 to TRBJ1-1, with D hard to call. The CDR3 sequence is 13 residues long. Germline lookup yields CDR1 SGDLS and CDR2 YYNGEE. V was pared by 2 bases and J by 7 bases, with 12 bases between. CDR3 in DNA: TGTGCCAGCAGCGTGATTGGGCAGATTGAAGCTTTCTTT. Amino acid sequence: CASSVIGQIEAFF.

This clone was picked up one time. J is TRBJ1-2 and V is TRBV6-1; D is perhaps TRBD1 (6 bases). This CDR3 contains 13 residues. From germline, CDR1 is MNHNS and CDR2 SASEGT. The V gene lost 1 base and the J gene lost 8 bases, with 11 bases spanning the gap. CDR3 amino acids: CASSEGGLGGYTF. In DNA form, the CDR3 reads TGTGCCAGCAGTGAAGGGGGGCTTGGCGGCTACACCTTC.

This chain uses TRBV2 with TRBJ2-4; tentatively, D is TRBD1 or TRBD2 (5 bases each). The germline CDR1 and CDR2 sequences are SNHLY and FYNNEI. The CDR3 extends over 16 amino acids. Trimming stripped 4 bases from V and 1 base from J, with 14 bases between. The CDR3 sequence is CASSGGLANAKNIQYF. CDR3 bases: TGTGCCAGCAGTGGGGGCCTAGCTAACGCCAAAAACATTCAGTACTTC.

The table lists this clone with a count of one. The rearrangement uses TRBV29-1 and TRBJ2-3; D is uncertain. The CDR3 extends over 14 amino acids. Trimming cost V 2 bases and J 1 base, with 10 bases left between them. The germline gives CDR1 SQVTM, CDR2 ANQGSEA. CDR3 protein: CSVERQTGTDTQYF. The CDR3 region has the DNA TGCAGCGTTGAACGGCAGACCGGCACAGATACGCAGTATTTT.